One TCR beta chain is described in this entry. Antigen specificity is unknown. The data stem from a study of shared clonotypes between healthy human individuals. V was trimmed by 2 bases and J by 7 bases, leaving 16 bases between them. The CDR3 length is 15 residues. Germline assignment: CDR1 SGHNT and CDR2 YYREEE (reference sequence). Each subset's genomic DNA was shared equally among a number of immunoSEQ plates. Some clones are missing from TCRdb's copy, which holds only in-frame ones; the method was immunoSEQ multiplex PCR. Found here are about 520,000 clones, more than 95% of them singletons; the top ten hold about 0.059%. General study results and limits: Memory subsets had estimated richness that was generally smaller than that of naive subsets.

The source is a woman aged 25-40 years in good health. The chain employs TRBV5-4 and TRBJ2-1; D possibly corresponds to TRBD2 (6 bases). Sequenced input: naive CD4+ T cells sorted from blood. Subset reported: CD45RA+ positively selected. The CDR3 region has the DNA TGTGCCAGCAGCTTATCGAGGGAGGTCGGTAATGAGCAGTTCTTC. It encodes CASSLSREVGNEQFF.